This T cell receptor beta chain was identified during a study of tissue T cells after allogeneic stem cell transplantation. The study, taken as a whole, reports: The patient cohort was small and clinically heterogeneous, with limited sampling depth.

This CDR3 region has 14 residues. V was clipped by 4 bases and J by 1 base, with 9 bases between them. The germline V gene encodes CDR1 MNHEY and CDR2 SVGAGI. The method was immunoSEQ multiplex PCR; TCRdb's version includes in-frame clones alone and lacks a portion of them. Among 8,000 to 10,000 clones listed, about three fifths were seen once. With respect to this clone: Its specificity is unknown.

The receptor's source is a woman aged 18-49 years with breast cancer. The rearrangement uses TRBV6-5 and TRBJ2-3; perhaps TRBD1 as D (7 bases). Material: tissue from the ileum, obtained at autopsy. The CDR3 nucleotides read TGTGCCAGCAGTTGGAGGGGGCGCACAGATACGCAGTATTTT. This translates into CASSWRGRTDTQYF.